The 30 T cell receptor beta chains below come from one sample, sequenced in a study of identical twins. TCRdb re-derived calls from the 5' RACE reads in MiXCR, one entry per CDR3 protein. Of more than 1.5 million distinct CDR3 sequences in the sample, less than 35% were seen once. Sequenced material: cord blood. Source of these receptors: a newborn girl in good health.

CDR3 DNA sequence: TGTGCCAGCAGTTTTGACGTGGGTCAGCCCCAGCATTTT. Translating gives CASSFDVGQPQHF. This sequence joins TRBV12-3 or TRBV12-4 and TRBJ1-5; no firm D call. Deletions cut 3 bases from V and 6 bases from J, with 9 bases between. The CDR3 totals 13 residues.

The chain employs TRBV24-1 and TRBJ2-1; tentative D call: TRBD1 (6 bases). This CDR3 is 14 amino acids long. V was trimmed by 1 base and J by 6 bases, leaving 9 bases between them. The germline V gene encodes CDR1 KGHDR and CDR2 SFDVKD. CDR3 nucleotide sequence: TGTGCCACCAGTGATTTCAAACAGGGCAATGAGCAGTTCTTC. This codes for CATSDFKQGNEQFF.

This sequence joins TRBV11-2 and TRBJ1-4; 7 bases agree with TRBD1. CDR3 length equals 17 residues. Germline CDR1 and CDR2: SGHAT and FQNNGV. Unmatched junction bases numbered 13, after V lost 4 bases and J lost 5 bases. The CDR3 loop is CASSSWRAGTANEKLFF. DNA of the CDR3: TGTGCCAGCAGCTCCTGGCGTGCCGGGACAGCGAATGAAAAACTGTTTTTT.

This clonotype was picked up a small number of times. The chain carries TRBV7-9 and TRBJ2-5, with D uncertain. With the DNA end fitting TRBJ2-7 better, the J assignment may be wrong. The germline gives CDR1 SEHNR, CDR2 FQNEAQ (reference sequence). This CDR3 contains 11 residues. CDR3 DNA: TGTGCCAGCTCAGACCAGCTCGAGCAGTACTTC. The encoded protein is CASSDQLEQYF.

Only a few counts were recorded for this clonotype. The chain recombines TRBV6-6 with TRBJ1-1; D uncertain. V lost 2 bases, J lost 1 base, and 8 bases lay in between. CDR3 length: 14 amino acids. Germline CDR1 is MNHNY and CDR2 is SVGAGI (reference sequence). The CDR3 DNA follows: TGTGCCAGCAGTTACGGAGGTTGGAACACTGAAGCTTTCTTT. It yields the protein CASSYGGWNTEAFF.

This chain uses TRBV10-3 with TRBJ2-5; 11 positions agree with TRBD2. This CDR3 has 14 residues. CDR1 ENHRY and CDR2 SYGVKD come from the germline V gene. J lost 11 bases, V lost 10 bases, and 15 bases had no gene match. The CDR3 DNA follows: TGTGCCAACAGCCTAGCGGGAGGTAGAAATGAGCAGTACTTC. Its translation is CANSLAGGRNEQYF.

This clonotype was seen a handful of times. The chain joins TRBV25-1 to TRBJ1-4; 9 positions match TRBD1. The CDR3 contains 15 residues. From germline, CDR1 is MGHDK and CDR2 SYGVNS. V was clipped by 4 bases and J by 7 bases; unmatched bases: 7. CDR3 DNA: TGTGCCAGCAGTGCCAACAGGGGGCAGCTTGAAAAACTGTTTTTT. As protein: CASSANRGQLEKLFF.

J is TRBJ2-7 and V is TRBV28; D possibly uses TRBD1 or TRBD2 (6 bases each). With 8 bases removed from V and 7 bases from J, the gap between germline ends came to 15 bases. This CDR3 comprises 12 residues. In germline, CDR1 is MDHEN, CDR2 SYDVKM. CDR3 protein: CASGIGGNEQYF. The CDR3 nucleotides read TGTGCCAGCGGGATAGGGGGGAATGAGCAGTACTTC.

The chain combines TRBV25-1 with TRBJ1-4; D possibly corresponds to TRBD1 (6 bases). V lost 3 bases to trimming and J lost 0 bases, with 17 bases between them. Germline V CDR1 and CDR2: MGHDK, SYGVNS. This CDR3 has 18 amino acids. For the CDR3, the DNA is TGTGCCAGCAGTGAGGGCCCAGGGGACGTTGCAACTAATGAAAAACTGTTTTTT. Protein product: CASSEGPGDVATNEKLFF.

This clonotype came up a few times. The chain uses TRBV29-1 and TRBJ2-3; 8 nucleotides match TRBD2. The CDR3 sequence is 14 residues long. CDR1 is SQVTM and CDR2 is ANQGSEA in the germline V gene. Germline trimming cut 1 base from V and 3 bases from J; bases unmatched to any gene: 3. Written as DNA, the CDR3 is TGCAGCGTTGAAGCGGGGGGGCCAACAGATACGCAGTATTTT. Amino acid sequence: CSVEAGGPTDTQYF.

This clonotype came up a few times. This chain uses TRBV20-1 with TRBJ2-7; D unclear. The ends were cut back, 5 bases at V and 0 bases at J, with 11 bases in the middle. From germline, CDR1 is DFQATT and CDR2 SNEGSKA (reference sequence). CDR3 length: 13 amino acids. CDR3 loop: CSAADGSSYEQYF. CDR3 sequence (DNA): TGCAGTGCTGCTGACGGAAGCTCCTACGAGCAGTACTTC.

The chain combines TRBV27 with TRBJ2-7, with D unresolved. Germline CDR1 is MNHEY and CDR2 is SMNVEV (reference sequence). The CDR3 runs 13 residues. Trimming left V 7 bases short and J 3 bases short, with 13 bases between. The CDR3 sequence is CASMRAYGYEQYF. DNA for the CDR3: TGTGCCAGCATGCGAGCATATGGCTACGAGCAGTACTTC.

This chain joins TRBV6-1 and TRBJ2-3; 9 bases match TRBD2. This CDR3 is 15 amino acids long. Germline V gene data show CDR1 as MNHNS and CDR2 as SASEGT. Germline trimming cut 2 bases from V and 6 bases from J; bases unmatched to any gene: 6. CDR3 DNA: TGTGCCAGCAGTGAATTGGTAGCGGGGGTGGATACGCAGTATTTT. Translation gives CASSELVAGVDTQYF.

The rearrangement joins TRBV2 to TRBJ1-4; D not certain. The CDR3 length is 14 residues. Trimming removed 4 bases at V and 4 bases at J, with 10 bases between. The germline V gene encodes CDR1 SNHLY and CDR2 FYNNEI. CDR3 DNA sequence: TGTGCCAGCAGTGGCCAGGCCTATAATGAAAAACTGTTTTTT. Protein product: CASSGQAYNEKLFF.

The gene calls are TRBV4-1 and TRBJ2-3, with TRBD2 identical over 9 bases. Per the germline V gene, CDR1 is MGHRA and CDR2 is YSYEKL. V shed 3 bases and J 1 base; nucleotides not matched to a gene: 23. This CDR3 has 22 amino acids. CDR3 coding DNA: TGCGCCAGCAGCCACCTCTCCGTGGTTGGCGGGGGGGACTTGGTGGGCACAGATACGCAGTATTTT. This codes for CASSHLSVVGGGDLVGTDTQYF.

V is TRBV20-1 and J is TRBJ2-5, with 11 bases aligning to TRBD2. The germline V gene has CDR1 DFQATT and CDR2 SNEGSKA (reference sequence). This CDR3 contains 14 residues. Trimming removed 6 bases from V and 6 bases from J; junction bases left unmatched: 9. The CDR3 bases are TGCAGTGCGCCACTAGCGGGGGAGGTGAAGACCCAGTACTTC. This encodes CSAPLAGEVKTQYF.

Points on this clonotype: This may arise from a read error, as a much more abundant clone is one base away. This chain links TRBV28 with TRBJ2-6; TRBD1 might be the D (5 bases). Looked up from germline, CDR1 is MDHEN and CDR2 is SYDVKM. The CDR3 is 15 amino acids. CDR3 in amino acids: CASSLRQSGADVLTF. Written as DNA, the CDR3 is TGTGCCAGCAGCCTTAGACAATCTGGGGCCGACGTCCTGACTTTC.

The chain uses TRBV20-1 and TRBJ1-6; TRBD1 is a possible D gene (5 bases). The V end was cut by 3 bases, the J end by 0 bases, with 9 bases between. This CDR3 spans 15 amino acids. The germline gives CDR1 DFQATT, CDR2 SNEGSKA (reference sequence). CDR3 in amino acids: CSARDTLSYNSPLHF. CDR3 DNA: TGCAGTGCTAGGGACACCCTCTCCTATAATTCACCCCTCCACTTT.

J is TRBJ2-7 and V is TRBV10-3; 7 bases align to TRBD1. Germline assignment: CDR1 ENHRY and CDR2 SYGVKD. With 7 bases clipped from V and 0 bases from J, the junction kept 9 bases outside the gene matches. The CDR3 contains 15 residues. The CDR3 nucleotides read TGTGCCATCAACTACAGGGGCCCTAGCTCCTACGAGCAGTACTTC. Translation: CAINYRGPSSYEQYF.

The chain has TRBV6-1 and TRBJ1-5, with 11 nucleotides matching TRBD1. This CDR3 has 16 residues. CDR1 MNHNS and CDR2 SASEGT come from the germline V gene. Trimming at V came to 5 bases and at J to 4 bases, leaving 7 bases not matched to a gene. The chain's CDR3 is CASSLGQGGTNQPQHF. As DNA, the CDR3 is TGTGCCAGCAGTTTGGGACAGGGGGGGACAAATCAGCCCCAGCATTTT.

This clonotype has just a few counts. CDR3 sequence: CSARDRQGQPLMGYTF. The CDR3 DNA reads as TGCAGTGCTAGAGACCGCCAGGGACAGCCTCTTATGGGCTACACCTTC. The chain uses TRBV20-1 and TRBJ1-2; 7 bases are a match to TRBD1. The CDR3 consists of 16 residues. The trim removed 0 bases at V and 8 bases at J, leaving 15 bases unmatched. The germline V gene has CDR1 DFQATT and CDR2 SNEGSKA (reference sequence).

The gene calls are TRBV3-1 and TRBJ2-2, with 7 bases lining up with TRBD1. Germline V CDR1 and CDR2: LGHDT, YNNKEL (reference sequence). The CDR3 runs 15 residues. V gave up 5 bases and J gave up 6 bases; unmatched junction bases: 9. For the CDR3, the DNA is TGTGCCAGCAGCGCGCGACAGGGATCGGCCGGGGAGCTGTTTTTT. It is translated as CASSARQGSAGELFF. The full variable domain, completed using reference TRBV3-1 and TRBJ2-2, is DTAVSQTPKYLVTQMGNDKSIKCEQNLGHDTMYWYKQDSKKFLKIMFSYNNKELIINETVPNRFSPKSPDKAHLNLHINSLELGDSAVYFCASSARQGSAGELFFGEGSRLTVL.

The sample holds many counts of this clonotype. The gene calls are TRBV3-1 and TRBJ2-7; a weak D match, TRBD2 (6 bases). The CDR3 is made up of 15 amino acids. V lost 0 bases to trimming and J lost 3 bases, with 12 bases between them. Germline CDR1 and CDR2: LGHDT and YNNKEL (reference sequence). The CDR3 DNA sequence: TGTGCCAGCAGCCAAGATCCTAGCGTTGGCTACGAGCAGTACTTC. Its protein product is CASSQDPSVGYEQYF.

This clonotype was seen repeatedly, ten times or more. The rearrangement uses TRBV29-1 and TRBJ2-1; 8 bases map to TRBD1. Losses at the gene ends were 6 bases for V and 0 bases for J; bases not matched to a gene: 4. Germline V gives CDR1 SQVTM, CDR2 ANQGSEA. CDR3 length equals 14 residues. The CDR3 bases are TGCAGCGTCCGACAGGGGAGCTCCTACAATGAGCAGTTCTTC. Encoded protein: CSVRQGSSYNEQFF.

J is TRBJ2-3 and V is TRBV5-6; unclear D gene. V was trimmed by 1 base and J by 0 bases, leaving 15 bases between them. This CDR3 is 17 amino acids long. Germline V gene lookup returns CDR1 SGHDT and CDR2 YYEEEE. The CDR3 coding sequence is TGTGCCAGCAGCTTGCACGGGCGAGGTCCTAGCACAGATACGCAGTATTTT. This translates into CASSLHGRGPSTDTQYF.

This clonotype was seen a handful of times. The chain couples TRBV3-1 to TRBJ1-2; possible D gene TRBD1, 6 bases. With 1 base removed from V and 8 bases from J, the gap between germline ends came to 11 bases. The CDR3 loop spans 13 amino acids. The germline CDR1 and CDR2 sequences are LGHDT and YNNKEL (reference sequence). The CDR3: CASSQGGGWGYTF. DNA of the CDR3: TGTGCCAGCAGCCAAGGAGGGGGATGGGGCTACACCTTC.

This clonotype has at least ten counts. The chain has TRBV24-1 and TRBJ2-3; no clear D. V lost 5 bases and J 3 bases, leaving 8 bases between the germline ends. The CDR3 runs 13 residues. Germline CDR1 reads KGHDR; CDR2 reads SFDVKD. This CDR3 is CATSGVGTDTQYF. CDR3 sequence (DNA): TGTGCCACCAGTGGCGTGGGGACAGATACGCAGTATTTT.

The genes are TRBV7-2 and TRBJ2-5; D possibly corresponds to TRBD1 (6 bases). The CDR3 loop spans 13 amino acids. The V and J ends lost 5 bases and 11 bases respectively, with 18 bases between them. Germline V CDR1 and CDR2: SGHTA, FQGNSA. The CDR3: CASSARGHNEQYF. CDR3 DNA sequence: TGTGCCAGCAGCGCCAGGGGCCACAATGAGCAGTACTTC. Combining the CDR3 with reference TRBV7-2 and TRBJ2-5 gives the whole variable domain GAGVSQSPSNKVTEKGKDVELRCDPISGHTALYWYRQSLGQGLEFLIYFQGNSAPDKSGLPSDRFSAERTGGSVSTLTIQRTQQEDSAVYLCASSARGHNEQYFGPGTRLLVL.

The chain has TRBV5-6 and TRBJ1-2; D remains ambiguous. This CDR3 region has 14 residues. In germline, CDR1 is SGHDT, CDR2 YYEEEE. The ends were cut back, 1 base at V and 4 bases at J, with 11 bases in the middle. This CDR3 reads CASSLLDKPYGYTF. The CDR3 nucleotides read TGTGCCAGCAGCTTGTTGGATAAGCCCTATGGCTACACCTTC.

The rearrangement links TRBV5-6 to TRBJ2-7; 11 bases agree with TRBD2. The CDR3 contains 17 residues. The V gene end was trimmed by 0 bases and the J gene end by 1 base; junction bases not matched to a gene: 6. Per the germline V gene, CDR1 is SGHDT and CDR2 is YYEEEE. CDR3 sequence (DNA): TGTGCCAGCAGCTTGGCTACTAGCGGGGGCGGTTCCTACGAGCAGTACTTC. Translation gives CASSLATSGGGSYEQYF.